These 25 T cell receptor beta chains originate from one sample sequenced in a study of blood T cell repertoires in COVID-19. The assay was immunoSEQ multiplex PCR, and TCRdb's table has in-frame clones only and misses some. Among about 260,000 clones listed, around nine tenths were seen once. The sequenced sample was peripheral blood. The receptors come from a woman aged 55-69 years with COVID-19, enrolled during active disease.

This chain joins TRBV6-1 and TRBJ1-6; 8 nucleotides match TRBD1. This CDR3 is built from 17 residues. V lost 2 bases and J lost 3; bases outside the gene matches: 6. From germline, CDR1 is MNHNS and CDR2 SASEGT. CDR3 sequence reads: CASSEPDRGIYNSPLHF. In DNA, the CDR3 is TGTGCCAGCAGTGAACCCGACAGGGGCATCTATAATTCACCCCTCCACTTT.

The chain has TRBV4-3 and TRBJ1-3; D call uncertain. CDR3 length: 14 residues. Germline lookup yields CDR1 LGHNA and CDR2 YSLEER. V was pared by 0 bases and J by 2 bases, with 5 bases between. The CDR3 here is CASSQDSAGNTIYF. CDR3 bases: TGCGCCAGCAGCCAAGACAGCGCTGGAAACACCATATATTTT.

CDR3 coding DNA: TGTGCCAGCAGCACGGACAGGGGTTCCTACAATGAGCAGTTCTTC. This translates into CASSTDRGSYNEQFF. This chain links TRBV5-5 with TRBJ2-1, with TRBD1 matching over 9 bases. With V trimmed by 4 bases and J by 1 base, 3 bases remained unmatched. This CDR3 region has 15 residues. Germline CDR1 and CDR2: SGHKS and YYEKEE (reference sequence).

The V call is TRBV19, the J call TRBJ2-1; TRBD2 matches at 9 bases. This CDR3 region has 15 residues. The germline V gene has CDR1 LNHDA and CDR2 SQIVND (reference sequence). The V gene end was trimmed by 2 bases and the J gene end by 9 bases; junction bases not matched to a gene: 8. The CDR3 bases are TGTGCCAGTAGTATACCGGGACTAGCTATTGGTGAGCAGTTCTTC. It yields the protein CASSIPGLAIGEQFF.

The chain employs TRBV10-1 and TRBJ1-1, with a weak D call TRBD1 (5 bases). Trimming took 3 bases from V and 3 from J, leaving 14 bases between them. Germline CDR1 is WNHNN and CDR2 is SYGVQD (reference sequence). The CDR3 has 15 amino acids. For the CDR3, the DNA is TGCGCCAGCAGTGAAGGGGACTTTAAGGACACTGAAGCTTTCTTT. Amino acids: CASSEGDFKDTEAFF.

DNA of the CDR3: TGTGCCAGCAGATCAGACAGTTATAGCAATCAGCCCCAGCATTTT. Protein sequence: CASRSDSYSNQPQHF. V gene TRBV28 combines with J gene TRBJ1-5; tentatively, D is TRBD1 (5 bases). Trimming took off 6 bases at V and 0 bases at J, with 12 bases between the two ends. This CDR3 has 15 residues. CDR1 MDHEN and CDR2 SYDVKM come from the germline V gene. The full variable domain, in which reference TRBV28 and TRBJ1-5 provide the parts outside the CDR3, is DVKVTQSSRYLVKRTGEKVFLECVQDMDHENMFWYRQDPGLGLRLIYFSYDVKMKEKGDIPEGYSVSREKKERFSLILESASTNQTSMYLCASRSDSYSNQPQHFGDGTRLSIL.

This rearrangement joins TRBV21-1 to TRBJ1-2. TRBV21-1 is flagged as a pseudogene. CDR3 size: 16 residues. The DNA for the CDR3 is TGTGCCAGCAGCAAAGTGGGGAGGTTTTTTAACTATGGCTACACCTTC. Protein: CASSKVGRFFNYGYTF.

V gene TRBV1 combines with J gene TRBJ2-2; whether TRBD2, the table's D call, matches the DNA was not checked. TRBV1 is an annotated pseudogene. The CDR3 is made up of 17 amino acids. The DNA for the CDR3 is TGCACCAGCAGCCAAGATTTGCGGACTCAAAACACCGGGGAGCTGTTTTTT. Protein product: CTSSQDLRTQNTGELFF.

J is TRBJ1-3 and V is TRBV5-8; 8 bases map to TRBD1. The CDR3 sequence is 17 residues long. The J segment lost 0 bases and the V segment lost 6 bases, leaving 11 bases of the junction unmatched. Germline values: CDR1 SGHTS, CDR2 YDEGEE. This CDR3 reads CASKRTGSPISGNTIYF. The CDR3 region has the DNA TGTGCCAGCAAGCGGACAGGGAGCCCTATCTCTGGAAACACCATATATTTT. Together with reference TRBV5-8 and TRBJ1-3, the CDR3 gives the full variable domain: EAGVTQSPTHLIKTRGQQATLRCSPISGHTSVYWYQQALGLGLQFLLWYDEGEERNRGNFPPRFSGRQFPNYSSELNVNALELEDSALYLCASKRTGSPISGNTIYFGEGSWLTVV.

The chain joins TRBV5-8 to TRBJ2-5; the D gene is possibly TRBD2 (7 bases). Germline CDR1 reads SGHTS; CDR2 reads YDEGEE. Trimming took off 8 bases at V and 2 bases at J, with 10 bases between the two ends. The CDR3 extends over 12 amino acids. CDR3 coding DNA: TGTGCCAGAGGGGGGGGACAAGAGACCCAGTACTTC. Amino acids: CARGGGQETQYF.

This chain connects TRBV7-8 to TRBJ1-6; 7 positions match TRBD1. Per germline, CDR1 SGHVS and CDR2 FQNEAQ. V gave up 4 bases and J gave up 7 bases; unmatched junction bases: 10. There are 16 residues in the CDR3. In nucleotides, the CDR3 is TGTGCCAGCAGCTCGAACTCCGGGACAGTGAATTCACCCCTCCACTTT. Amino acid sequence: CASSSNSGTVNSPLHF.

The genes are TRBV7-9 and TRBJ1-4; D is undetermined. CDR3 size: 18 residues. Trimming removed 4 bases from V and 0 bases from J, with 18 bases in between. Per germline, CDR1 SEHNR and CDR2 FQNEAQ (reference sequence). The CDR3 loop reads CASSSPPGGLATNEKLFF. The CDR3 DNA reads as TGTGCCAGCAGCTCCCCCCCGGGAGGCCTTGCAACTAATGAAAAACTGTTTTTT. The whole variable domain, remainder taken from reference TRBV7-9 and TRBJ1-4, is DTGVSQNPRHKITKRGQNVTFRCDPISEHNRLYWYRQTLGQGPEFLTYFQNEAQLEKSRLLSDRFSAERPKGSFSTLEIQRTEQGDSAMYLCASSSPPGGLATNEKLFFGSGTQLSVL.

The rearrangement links TRBV11-2 to TRBJ1-6; 9 bases line up with TRBD1. From germline, CDR1 is SGHAT and CDR2 FQNNGV. The CDR3 covers 15 residues. Trimming cost V 6 bases and J 7 bases; bases outside gene matches: 7. CDR3 residues: CASSTTGGLNSPLHF. The CDR3 DNA reads TGTGCCAGCAGTACCACAGGGGGCCTCAATTCACCCCTCCACTTT. The full variable domain, in which reference TRBV11-2 and TRBJ1-6 provide the parts outside the CDR3, is EAGVAQSPRYKIIEKRQSVAFWCNPISGHATLYWYQQILGQGPKLLIQFQNNGVVDDSQLPKDRFSAERLKGVDSTLKIQPAKLEDSAVYLCASSTTGGLNSPLHFGNGTRLTVT.

This clone has more than one count but fewer than ten. The chain combines TRBV27 with TRBJ1-3, with D hard to call. Germline V lookup: CDR1 MNHEY, CDR2 SMNVEV (reference sequence). There are 15 residues in the CDR3. V lost 0 bases and J lost 3, with 9 bases in between. CDR3 bases: TGTGCCAGCAGTTTATCGGGAGGGTTTGGAAACACCATATATTTT. It is translated as CASSLSGGFGNTIYF.

This clone showed up just once. The chain couples TRBV5-1 to TRBJ1-1; D ambiguous. From germline, CDR1 is SGHRS and CDR2 YFSETQ. The CDR3 totals 14 residues. Trimming shortened V by 0 bases and J by 1 base, and 7 bases separated the two germline ends. CDR3 bases: TGCGCCAGCAGCTTGGTGTCACAGAACACTGAAGCTTTCTTT. The encoded protein is CASSLVSQNTEAFF. Full variable domain (missing parts from reference TRBV5-1 and TRBJ1-1): KAGVTQTPRYLIKTRGQQVTLSCSPISGHRSVSWYQQTPGQGLQFLFEYFSETQRNKGNFPGRFSGRQFSNSRSEMNVSTLELGDSALYLCASSLVSQNTEAFFGQGTRLTVV.

This rearrangement joins TRBV27 to TRBJ2-1, with a tentative D call TRBD1 (5 bases). Germline CDR1 is MNHEY and CDR2 is SMNVEV (reference sequence). The length of the CDR3 is 14 residues. Trimming stripped 3 bases from V and 4 bases from J, with 10 bases between. The CDR3: CASSLWGRYNEQFF. In nucleotides, the CDR3 is TGTGCCAGCAGTTTGTGGGGCCGATACAATGAGCAGTTCTTC.

The CDR3 DNA reads TGTGCCAGTACTTCGACAAGATACTCCTACGAGCAGTACTTC. This codes for CASTSTRYSYEQYF. The genes are TRBV19 and TRBJ2-7; D is unclear. Trimming cost V 7 bases and J 0 bases, with 13 bases left between them. CDR3 size: 14 residues. The germline CDR1 and CDR2 sequences are LNHDA and SQIVND (reference sequence).

The gene calls are TRBV15 and TRBJ2-3; D may be TRBD1 (5 bases). CDR1 is LNHNV and CDR2 is YYDKDF in the germline V gene (reference sequence). The CDR3 is 15 residues long. Between the trimmed V and J ends, which lost 1 base and 0 bases, there was a span of 8 bases. CDR3 amino acids: CATSRARASTDTQYF. The CDR3 DNA sequence: TGTGCCACCAGCAGAGCCAGGGCTAGCACAGATACGCAGTATTTT.

This clone appeared once. V and J are TRBV7-9 and TRBJ1-2, with 7 bases matching TRBD1. The CDR3 covers 15 residues. CDR1 SEHNR and CDR2 FQNEAQ come from the germline V gene (reference sequence). V lost 4 bases, J lost 8 bases, and 13 bases stayed unmatched. The CDR3 spells CASSSTTGLVGGYTF. The CDR3 bases are TGTGCCAGCAGCTCCACGACAGGGTTGGTGGGAGGCTACACCTTC.

V gene TRBV18 combines with J gene TRBJ1-6; 8 bases are a match to TRBD1. V shed 5 bases and J 11 bases; nucleotides not matched to a gene: 5. The CDR3 extends over 13 amino acids. Per germline, CDR1 KGHSH and CDR2 LQKENI. This chain's CDR3 is CASSSTGGAPLHF. In DNA form, the CDR3 reads TGTGCCAGCTCATCCACAGGGGGGGCACCCCTCCACTTT.

V and J are TRBV9 and TRBJ1-2; 9 bases are a match to TRBD1. Germline CDR1 and CDR2: SGDLS and YYNGEE. The CDR3 has 17 residues. The V segment lost 3 bases and the J segment 1 base; nucleotides outside the gene matches: 10. CDR3 sequence: CASSGPGQGAVNYGYTF. DNA of the CDR3: TGTGCCAGCAGCGGACCGGGACAGGGTGCGGTTAACTATGGCTACACCTTC.

V gene TRBV7-3 combines with J gene TRBJ2-6; D gene ambiguous. Trimming stripped 4 bases from V and 0 bases from J, with 13 bases between. This CDR3 region has 17 residues. The V gene's germline CDR1 is SGHTA and CDR2 FQGTGA. The CDR3, as DNA: TGTGCCAGCAGCTCGCAATCGGGTGGCTCTGGGGCCAACGTCCTGACTTTC. This encodes CASSSQSGGSGANVLTF. Full variable domain (remainder filled in from reference TRBV7-3 and TRBJ2-6): GAGVSQTPSNKVTEKGKYVELRCDPISGHTALYWYRQSLGQGPEFLIYFQGTGAADDSGLPNDRFFAVRPEGSVSTLKIQRTERGDSAVYLCASSSQSGGSGANVLTFGAGSRLTVL.

The chain couples TRBV5-4 to TRBJ2-7; D is perhaps TRBD1 (7 bases). CDR1 is SGHNT and CDR2 is YYREEE in the germline V gene (reference sequence). V was shortened by 0 bases and J by 0 bases, with 13 bases between the two germline ends. The CDR3 length is 16 residues. The CDR3 DNA reads as TGTGCCAGCAGCTTGGACCCAGGGGGACTCTCCTACGAGCAGTACTTC. Protein sequence: CASSLDPGGLSYEQYF.

This chain uses TRBV4-2 with TRBJ1-2; TRBD1 matches at 7 bases. This CDR3 is 16 amino acids long. The germline V gene has CDR1 LGHNA and CDR2 YNFKEQ. J lost 4 bases, V lost 0 bases, and 8 bases had no gene match. In DNA form, the CDR3 reads TGTGCCAGCAGCCAAGACCCGACAGGGATCGGCTATGGCTACACCTTC. It specifies CASSQDPTGIGYGYTF.

V gene TRBV5-1 combines with J gene TRBJ2-6; 7 bases agree with TRBD2. This CDR3 has 21 amino acids. Germline values: CDR1 SGHRS, CDR2 YFSETQ. V gave up 5 bases and J gave up 2 bases; unmatched junction bases: 22. CDR3 nucleotides: TGCGCCAGCAGTCGGGGGGAACCAGTTGGAACAGGAACGGCTGGGGCCAACGTCCTGACTTTC. Encoded protein: CASSRGEPVGTGTAGANVLTF.